What follows are 15 T cell receptor beta chains derived from one specimen sequenced in a study of cytomegalovirus exposure and HLA in healthy donors. The table came from immunoSEQ multiplex PCR; TCRdb's copy has only in-frame clones and leaves some out. The repertoire holds more than 120,000 clones, with 85% to 90% as singletons. Sequencing was performed on PBMCs. Receptors originate from a man between 18 and 29 years old in good health and CMV-seropositive.

This chain links TRBV6-6 with TRBJ1-1; D might be TRBD1 (6 bases). The CDR3 loop spans 15 amino acids. The germline V gene encodes CDR1 MNHNY and CDR2 SVGAGI (reference sequence). V shed 0 bases and J shed 1 base, with 9 bases lying between them. This CDR3 is CASSYSIQGNTEAFF. The CDR3 bases are TGTGCCAGCAGTTACTCAATACAGGGGAACACTGAAGCTTTCTTT.

The table lists this clone with a few counts. The genes are TRBV2 and TRBJ1-2; D is ambiguous. V was shortened by 7 bases and J by 5 bases, with 14 bases between the two germline ends. This CDR3 comprises 13 residues. From germline, CDR1 is SNHLY and CDR2 FYNNEI. This chain's CDR3 is CASTLGEIYGYTF. The CDR3 DNA is TGTGCCAGCACTCTCGGGGAGATATATGGCTACACCTTC.

The gene calls are TRBV7-9 and TRBJ2-1; 10 bases fit TRBD1. The CDR3 is made up of 15 amino acids. J gave up 5 bases and V 5 bases, and 6 bases lay outside the gene matches. Germline V CDR1 and CDR2: SEHNR, FQNEAQ (reference sequence). The CDR3 bases are TGTGCCAGCAGCCGGACAGGGGGACACGACAATGAGCAGTTCTTC. This gives the protein CASSRTGGHDNEQFF. The variable domain in full, completed from reference TRBV7-9 and TRBJ2-1, reads DTGVSQNPRHKITKRGQNVTFRCDPISEHNRLYWYRQTLGQGPEFLTYFQNEAQLEKSRLLSDRFSAERPKGSFSTLEIQRTEQGDSAMYLCASSRTGGHDNEQFFGPGTRLTVL.

The rearrangement joins TRBV7-8 to TRBJ1-5, with D unresolved. V was trimmed by 4 bases and J by 0 bases, leaving 10 bases between them. Germline CDR1 is SGHVS and CDR2 is FQNEAQ. The CDR3 length is 15 residues. CDR3 residues: CASSSTDLSNQPQHF. CDR3 DNA: TGTGCCAGCAGCTCGACTGATCTTAGCAATCAGCCCCAGCATTTT.

The count of this clone is one. The chain uses TRBV6-5 and TRBJ1-1, with D perhaps TRBD1 (5 bases). CDR1 and CDR2 from the germline V gene are MNHEY and SVGAGI. The CDR3 totals 13 residues. Trimming left V 6 bases short and J 4 bases short, with 12 bases between. The CDR3 here is CASRGRRGTEAFF. The DNA of the CDR3 is TGTGCCAGCAGGGGCCGGAGGGGCACTGAAGCTTTCTTT.

This clone has only one observation. This chain joins TRBV6-6 and TRBJ1-1; D gene ambiguous. This CDR3 contains 16 residues. V was trimmed by 3 bases and J by 1 base, leaving 15 bases between them. The germline gives CDR1 MNHNY, CDR2 SVGAGI (reference sequence). The CDR3 here is CASSYDKRRKNTEAFF. The CDR3 DNA reads as TGTGCCAGCAGTTATGACAAAAGAAGAAAGAACACTGAAGCTTTCTTT.

This chain's CDR3 is CASSSGQGPQETQYF. CDR3 in DNA: TGTGCCAGCAGTTCAGGACAGGGTCCCCAAGAGACCCAGTACTTC. This sequence joins TRBV6-5 and TRBJ2-5; 8 bases are shared with TRBD1. This CDR3 spans 15 amino acids. The V segment lost 4 bases and the J segment 1 base; nucleotides outside the gene matches: 5. Germline V gives CDR1 MNHEY, CDR2 SVGAGI.

The chain links TRBV6-1 to TRBJ1-5, with TRBD1 matching 7 bases. V shed 6 bases, J shed 7 bases, and the junction held 12 bases outside the gene matches. The CDR3 consists of 15 residues. Germline assignment: CDR1 MNHNS and CDR2 SASEGT. CDR3 nucleotides: TGTGCCAGCAGAGTTGACCAGGGGGATTCGCAGCCCCAGCATTTT. Encoded protein: CASRVDQGDSQPQHF.

The chain recombines TRBV19 with TRBJ1-6; a weak D match, TRBD1 (6 bases). Germline V lookup: CDR1 LNHDA, CDR2 SQIVND (reference sequence). The CDR3 covers 14 residues. V was pared by 7 bases and J by 4 bases, with 11 bases between. The chain's CDR3 is CASTRGQYNSPLHF. The CDR3 coding sequence is TGTGCCAGTACGCGGGGGCAGTATAATTCACCCCTCCACTTT.

V is TRBV29-1 and J is TRBJ2-1; 7 bases match TRBD2. Germline loops: CDR1 SQVTM, CDR2 ANQGSEA. CDR3 length equals 14 residues. J was trimmed by 10 bases and V by 5 bases; bases with no gene match: 14. The CDR3 protein is CSVRVTSLDSEQFF. CDR3 sequence (DNA): TGCAGCGTTAGAGTGACTAGCTTAGACAGCGAGCAGTTCTTC.

The gene calls are TRBV6-1 and TRBJ1-1; D remains unclear. The germline CDR1 and CDR2 sequences are MNHNS and SASEGT. This CDR3 comprises 14 residues. The ends were cut back, 6 bases at V and 1 base at J, with 12 bases in the middle. The CDR3 reads CASRKISGNTEAFF. The CDR3 coding sequence is TGTGCCAGCAGGAAAATCTCGGGGAACACTGAAGCTTTCTTT.

The chain combines TRBV30 with TRBJ2-3; 11 nucleotides line up with TRBD2. Germline CDR1 GTSNPN, CDR2 SVGIG (reference sequence). This CDR3 is 15 amino acids long. V was pared by 2 bases and J by 5 bases, with 6 bases of the junction left unmatched. CDR3 coding DNA: TGTGCCTGGAGTCAACTAGCGGGAGTGGTAGATACGCAGTATTTT. Amino acids: CAWSQLAGVVDTQYF.

The chain combines TRBV6-5 with TRBJ2-1; 7 bases are shared with TRBD2. This CDR3 is built from 14 residues. Germline CDR1 is MNHEY and CDR2 is SVGAGI. V was clipped by 6 bases and J by 5 bases; unmatched bases: 7. This chain's CDR3 is CASRLRLAHNEQFF. CDR3 coding DNA: TGTGCCAGCAGGTTGAGACTAGCCCACAATGAGCAGTTCTTC.

This clone came up once. The chain has TRBV28 and TRBJ2-3; tentative D call: TRBD1 (6 bases). The CDR3 covers 14 residues. V lost 7 bases, J lost 3 bases, and 14 bases lay in between. Germline V gene data show CDR1 as MDHEN and CDR2 as SYDVKM. As DNA, the CDR3 is TGTGCCAGCAAGTTTTACAGGGAAACAGATACGCAGTATTTT. Protein: CASKFYRETDTQYF. Variable domain in full (rest from reference TRBV28 and TRBJ2-3): DVKVTQSSRYLVKRTGEKVFLECVQDMDHENMFWYRQDPGLGLRLIYFSYDVKMKEKGDIPEGYSVSREKKERFSLILESASTNQTSMYLCASKFYRETDTQYFGPGTRLTVL.

This chain connects TRBV6-5 to TRBJ1-2; 9 nucleotides match TRBD1. The ends lost 0 bases at V and 7 bases at J; junction bases unmatched: 9. The germline gives CDR1 MNHEY, CDR2 SVGAGI. This CDR3 spans 16 amino acids. This CDR3 reads CASSYSGTGLFGGYTF. The DNA for the CDR3 is TGTGCCAGCAGTTACTCCGGGACAGGGTTATTTGGTGGCTACACCTTC.